One T cell receptor beta chain is described in this entry. Its target is unknown. The data originate from a study of T cell responses to AZD1222 COVID-19 vaccine. The protocol was immunoSEQ multiplex PCR, while the TCRdb copy is restricted to in-frame clones and leaves out a portion. The sample yields some 200,000 clones, about nine tenths seen once. General study findings and limits: White British ancestry dominated among donors, who included more females, and clonal diversity was possibly underestimated. Baseline testing showed seropositivity in only a handful of AZD1222 recipients.

The source was peripheral blood, collected on day 0 of AZD1222 vaccination. This receptor was taken from an adult in good health.

CDR3 in amino acids: CASSSGQVAGNTIYF. For the CDR3, the DNA is TGTGCCAGCAGCTCAGGACAGGTCGCCGGAAACACCATATATTTT. The gene calls are TRBV5-4 and TRBJ1-3, with 7 positions matching TRBD1. Germline CDR1 SGHNT, CDR2 YYREEE (reference sequence). The ends lost 3 bases at V and 4 bases at J; junction bases unmatched: 7. The CDR3 sequence is 15 residues long.